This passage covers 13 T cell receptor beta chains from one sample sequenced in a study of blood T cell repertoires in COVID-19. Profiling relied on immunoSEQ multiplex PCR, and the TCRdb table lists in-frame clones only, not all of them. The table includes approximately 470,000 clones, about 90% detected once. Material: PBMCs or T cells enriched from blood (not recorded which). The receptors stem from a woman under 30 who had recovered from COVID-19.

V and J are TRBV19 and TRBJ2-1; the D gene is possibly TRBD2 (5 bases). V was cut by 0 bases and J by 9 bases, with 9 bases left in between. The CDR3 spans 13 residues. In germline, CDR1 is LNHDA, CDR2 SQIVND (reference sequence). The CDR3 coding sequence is TGTGCCAGTAGTATAGATCTGAGGGTTGAGCAGTTCTTC. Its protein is CASSIDLRVEQFF.

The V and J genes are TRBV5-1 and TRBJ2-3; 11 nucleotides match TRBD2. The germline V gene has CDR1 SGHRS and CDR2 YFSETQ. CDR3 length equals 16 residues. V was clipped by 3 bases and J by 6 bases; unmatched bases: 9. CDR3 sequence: CASSSLAGGLRDTQYF. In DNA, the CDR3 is TGCGCCAGCAGCTCCCTAGCGGGGGGCCTCCGGGATACGCAGTATTTT.

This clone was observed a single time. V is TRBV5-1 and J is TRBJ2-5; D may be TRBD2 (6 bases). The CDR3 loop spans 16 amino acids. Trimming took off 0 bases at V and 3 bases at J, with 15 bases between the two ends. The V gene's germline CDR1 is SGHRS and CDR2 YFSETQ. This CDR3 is CASSLALAGGKETQYF. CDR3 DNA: TGCGCCAGCAGCTTGGCACTAGCTGGAGGGAAAGAGACCCAGTACTTC.

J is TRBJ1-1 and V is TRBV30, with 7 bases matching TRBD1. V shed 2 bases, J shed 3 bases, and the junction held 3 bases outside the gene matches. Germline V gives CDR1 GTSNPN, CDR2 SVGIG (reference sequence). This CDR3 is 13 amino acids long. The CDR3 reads CAWSPDRDTEAFF. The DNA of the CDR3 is TGTGCCTGGAGTCCAGACAGGGACACTGAAGCTTTCTTT.

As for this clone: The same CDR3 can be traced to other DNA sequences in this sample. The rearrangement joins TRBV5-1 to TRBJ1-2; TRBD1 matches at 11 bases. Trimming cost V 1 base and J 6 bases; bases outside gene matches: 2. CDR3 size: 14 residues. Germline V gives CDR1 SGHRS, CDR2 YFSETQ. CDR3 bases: TGCGCCAGCAGCTTGCGGACAGGGGGCGATGGCTACACCTTC. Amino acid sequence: CASSLRTGGDGYTF.

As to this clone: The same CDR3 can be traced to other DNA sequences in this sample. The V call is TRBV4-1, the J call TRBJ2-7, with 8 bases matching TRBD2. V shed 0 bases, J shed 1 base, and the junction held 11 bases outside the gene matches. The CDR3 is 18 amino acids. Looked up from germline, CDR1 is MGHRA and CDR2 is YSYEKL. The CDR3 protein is CASSQENLGTSESYEQYF. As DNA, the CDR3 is TGCGCCAGCAGCCAAGAGAATTTAGGGACTAGTGAATCCTACGAGCAGTACTTC.

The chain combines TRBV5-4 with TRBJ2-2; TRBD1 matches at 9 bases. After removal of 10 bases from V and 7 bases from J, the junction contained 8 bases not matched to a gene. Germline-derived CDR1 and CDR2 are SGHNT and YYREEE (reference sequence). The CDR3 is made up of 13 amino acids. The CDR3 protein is CASTGGEIGELFF. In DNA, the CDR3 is TGTGCCTCCACAGGGGGCGAGATCGGGGAGCTGTTTTTT.

This CDR3 is CASKGGLGQPQHF. DNA of the CDR3: TGTGCCAGTAAAGGGGGCCTGGGTCAGCCCCAGCATTTT. This chain connects TRBV19 to TRBJ1-5, with TRBD1 identical over 7 bases. This CDR3 is built from 13 residues. In germline, CDR1 is LNHDA, CDR2 SQIVND (reference sequence). V dropped 7 bases and J dropped 6; count of bases not matched to a gene: 6.

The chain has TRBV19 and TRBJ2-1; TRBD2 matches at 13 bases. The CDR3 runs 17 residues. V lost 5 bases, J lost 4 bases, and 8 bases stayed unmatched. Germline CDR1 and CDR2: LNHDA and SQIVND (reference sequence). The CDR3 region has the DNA TGTGCCAGTAGTGGACTAGCGGGGGCCTTTCTTTACAATGAGCAGTTCTTC. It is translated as CASSGLAGAFLYNEQFF.

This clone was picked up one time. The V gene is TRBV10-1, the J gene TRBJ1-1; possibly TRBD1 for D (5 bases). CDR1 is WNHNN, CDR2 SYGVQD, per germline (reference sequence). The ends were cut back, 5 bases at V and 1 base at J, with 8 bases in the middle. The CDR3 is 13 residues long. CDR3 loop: CASSKTGNTEAFF. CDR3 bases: TGCGCCAGCAGTAAAACAGGGAACACTGAAGCTTTCTTT.

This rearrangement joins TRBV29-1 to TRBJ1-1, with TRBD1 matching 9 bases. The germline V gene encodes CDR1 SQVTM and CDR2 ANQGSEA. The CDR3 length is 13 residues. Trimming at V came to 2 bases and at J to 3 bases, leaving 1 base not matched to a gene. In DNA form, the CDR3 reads TGCAGCGTTGAACGGGACAGGGACACTGAAGCTTTCTTT. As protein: CSVERDRDTEAFF. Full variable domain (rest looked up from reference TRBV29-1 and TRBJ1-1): SAVISQKPSRDICQRGTSLTIQCQVDSQVTMMFWYRQQPGQSLTLIATANQGSEATYESGFVIDKFPISRPNLTFSTLTVSNMSPEDSSIYLCSVERDRDTEAFFGQGTRLTVV.

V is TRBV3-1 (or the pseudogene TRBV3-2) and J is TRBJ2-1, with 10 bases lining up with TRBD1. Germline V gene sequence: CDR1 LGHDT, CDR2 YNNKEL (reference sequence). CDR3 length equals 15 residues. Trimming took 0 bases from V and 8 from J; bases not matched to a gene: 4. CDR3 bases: TGTGCCAGCAGCCAAGATATCGGACAGGGGGATGAGCAGTTCTTC. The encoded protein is CASSQDIGQGDEQFF.

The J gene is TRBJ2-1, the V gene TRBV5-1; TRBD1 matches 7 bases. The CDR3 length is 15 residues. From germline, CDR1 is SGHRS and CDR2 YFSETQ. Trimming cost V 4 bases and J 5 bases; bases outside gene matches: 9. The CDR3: CASSPLPGQNNEQFF. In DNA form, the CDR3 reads TGCGCCAGCAGCCCTCTCCCGGGACAGAACAATGAGCAGTTCTTC. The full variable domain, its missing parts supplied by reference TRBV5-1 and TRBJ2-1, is KAGVTQTPRYLIKTRGQQVTLSCSPISGHRSVSWYQQTPGQGLQFLFEYFSETQRNKGNFPGRFSGRQFSNSRSEMNVSTLELGDSALYLCASSPLPGQNNEQFFGPGTRLTVL.